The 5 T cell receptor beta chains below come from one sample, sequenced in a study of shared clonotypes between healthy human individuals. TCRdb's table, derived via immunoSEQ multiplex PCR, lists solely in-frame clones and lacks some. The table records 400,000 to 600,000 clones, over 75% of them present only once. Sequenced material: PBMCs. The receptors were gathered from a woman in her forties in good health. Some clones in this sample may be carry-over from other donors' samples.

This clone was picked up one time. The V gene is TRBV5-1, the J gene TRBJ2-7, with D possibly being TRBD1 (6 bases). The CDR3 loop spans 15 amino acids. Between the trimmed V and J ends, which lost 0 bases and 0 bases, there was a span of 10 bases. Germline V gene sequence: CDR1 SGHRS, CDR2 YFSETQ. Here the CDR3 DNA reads TGCGCCAGCAGCTTGGGCAGGGGAAGCTCCTACGAGCAGTACTTC. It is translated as CASSLGRGSSYEQYF.

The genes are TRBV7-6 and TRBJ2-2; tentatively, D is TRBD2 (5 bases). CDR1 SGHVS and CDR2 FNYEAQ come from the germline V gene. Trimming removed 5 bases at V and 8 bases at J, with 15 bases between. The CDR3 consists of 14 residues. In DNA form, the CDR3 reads TGTGCCAGCAGCGACCGGACTGGATGGGGGGAGCTGTTTTTT. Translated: CASSDRTGWGELFF.

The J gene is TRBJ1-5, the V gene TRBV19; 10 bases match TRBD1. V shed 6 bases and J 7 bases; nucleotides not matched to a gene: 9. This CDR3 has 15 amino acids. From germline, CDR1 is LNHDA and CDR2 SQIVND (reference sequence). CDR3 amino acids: CASSNADRGAQPQHF. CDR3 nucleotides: TGTGCCAGTAGCAATGCGGACAGGGGGGCCCAGCCCCAGCATTTT.

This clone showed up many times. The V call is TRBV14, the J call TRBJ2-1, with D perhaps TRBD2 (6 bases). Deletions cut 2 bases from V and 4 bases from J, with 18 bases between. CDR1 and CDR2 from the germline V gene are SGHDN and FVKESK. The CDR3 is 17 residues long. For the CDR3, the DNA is TGTGCCAGCAGCCAAATGGGAAGGGAGGTCCGGTACAATGAGCAGTTCTTC. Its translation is CASSQMGREVRYNEQFF. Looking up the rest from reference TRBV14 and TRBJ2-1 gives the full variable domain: EAGVTQFPSHSVIEKGQTVTLRCDPISGHDNLYWYRRVMGKEIKFLLHFVKESKQDESGMPNNRFLAERTGGTYSTLKVQPAELEDSGVYFCASSQMGREVRYNEQFFGPGTRLTVL.

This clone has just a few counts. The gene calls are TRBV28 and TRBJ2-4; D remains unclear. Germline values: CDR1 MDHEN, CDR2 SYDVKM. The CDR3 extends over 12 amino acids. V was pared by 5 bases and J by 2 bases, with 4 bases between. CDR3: CASSRPKNIQYF. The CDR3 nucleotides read TGTGCCAGCAGTCGGCCCAAAAACATTCAGTACTTC.